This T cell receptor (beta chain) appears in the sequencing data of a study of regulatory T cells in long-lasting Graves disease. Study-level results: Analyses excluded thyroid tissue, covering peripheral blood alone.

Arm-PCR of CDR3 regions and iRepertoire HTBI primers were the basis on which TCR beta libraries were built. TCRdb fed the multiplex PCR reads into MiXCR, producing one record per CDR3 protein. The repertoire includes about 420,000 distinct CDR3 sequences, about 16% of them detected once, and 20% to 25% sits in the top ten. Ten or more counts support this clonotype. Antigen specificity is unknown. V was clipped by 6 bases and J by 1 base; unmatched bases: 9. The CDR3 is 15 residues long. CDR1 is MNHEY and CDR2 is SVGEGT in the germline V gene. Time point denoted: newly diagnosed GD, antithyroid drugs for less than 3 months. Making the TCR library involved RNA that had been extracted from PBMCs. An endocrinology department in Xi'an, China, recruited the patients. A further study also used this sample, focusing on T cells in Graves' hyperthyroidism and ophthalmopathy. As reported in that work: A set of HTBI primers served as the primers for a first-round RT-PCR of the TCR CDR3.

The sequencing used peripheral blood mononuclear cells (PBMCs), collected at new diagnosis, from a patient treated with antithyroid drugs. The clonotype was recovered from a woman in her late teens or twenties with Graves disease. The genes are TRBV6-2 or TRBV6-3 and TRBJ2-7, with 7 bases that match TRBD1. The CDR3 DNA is TGTGCCAGCAGAAACGGACAGGAACCTTCCTACGAGCAGTACTTC. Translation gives CASRNGQEPSYEQYF.